Listed below are T cell receptor beta chains from one sample, sequenced in a study of T cells in Graves' hyperthyroidism and ophthalmopathy. TCRdb itself ran the multiplex PCR reads through MiXCR, one entry per CDR3 protein. The sample has around 200,000 distinct CDR3 sequences; approximately 17% are singletons. The sample consisted of blood. These receptors were collected from a woman in her 50s with Graves' hyperthyroidism. The CDR3 runs from the conserved cysteine through the conserved F or W. The order of the fields is clone size, J gene, D gene, V gene, CDR3 protein, CDR3 DNA. A D gene is named only where the DNA matches it firmly. Expanded clones are given a class, and other clones once, few, many or no size at all.

>.|TRBJ1-2|.|TRBV14
CASRRRQRQGGYTF
TGTGCCAGCAGACGGCGGCAGCGCCAAGGGGGCTACACCTTC
>many|TRBJ1-1|.|TRBV12-3/TRBV12-4
CASRYIRPGLGLNTEAFF
TGTGCCAGCCGGTATATAAGGCCAGGTCTGGGCCTGAACACTGAAGCTTTCTTT
>many|TRBJ2-7|.|TRBV6-1
CASSSSTVGREQYF
TGTGCCAGCAGTTCGTCTACCGTAGGCCGCGAGCAGTACTTC
>many|TRBJ1-1|TRBD1|TRBV20-1
CSAGDRVGTEAFF
TGCAGTGCTGGGGACAGGGTGGGCACTGAAGCTTTCTTT
>many|TRBJ1-5|TRBD1|TRBV28
CASSPTGQVYSNQPQHF
TGTGCCAGCAGTCCGACAGGACAGGTATATAGCAATCAGCCCCAGCATTTT
>.|TRBJ1-1|.|TRBV12-3/TRBV12-4
CASSFRAPTEAFF
TGTGCCAGCAGTTTCAGGGCCCCCACTGAAGCTTTCTTT
>.|TRBJ1-4|.|TRBV10-2
CASSDGAGINEKLFF
TGCGCCAGCAGTGACGGGGCAGGGATAAATGAAAAACTGTTTTTT
>many|TRBJ2-2|TRBD1|TRBV20-1
CSARPGGGGELFF
TGCAGTGCTAGGCCAGGGGGCGGCGGGGAGCTGTTTTTT
>.|TRBJ1-1|.|TRBV18
CASSSVNTEAFF
TGTGCCAGCTCATCTGTAAACACTGAAGCTTTCTTT
>many|TRBJ2-4|TRBD1|TRBV18
CASSPGTGKNIQYF
TGTGCCAGCTCACCTGGGACAGGGAAAAACATTCAGTACTTC
>many|TRBJ1-6|.|TRBV19
CASRQVDNSPLHF
TGTGCCAGCAGACAGGTGGATAATTCACCCCTCCACTTT
>many|TRBJ1-2|TRBD1|TRBV5-1
CASSLDGTDSYGYTF
TGCGCCAGCAGCTTGGATGGGACAGACTCTTATGGCTACACCTTC
>few|TRBJ2-5|.|TRBV5-1
CASSHQETQYF
TGCGCCAGCAGCCATCAAGAGACCCAGTACTTC
>.|TRBJ2-4|.|TRBV28
CASSEHSKNIQYF
TGTGCCAGCAGTGAGCACAGTAAAAACATTCAGTACTTC
>many|TRBJ2-3|.|TRBV18
CASSRSTDTQYF
TGTGCCAGCTCAAGAAGCACAGATACGCAGTATTTT
>.|TRBJ2-1|.|TRBV28
CASKEEDRAYNEQFF
TGTGCCAGCAAGGAAGAGGACAGAGCATACAATGAGCAGTTCTTC
>.|TRBJ1-1|.|TRBV3-2
CASRPMAGVGWDTEAFF
TGTGCCAGCCGCCCCATGGCAGGTGTGGGGTGGGACACTGAAGCTTTCTTT
>many|TRBJ2-1|TRBD1|TRBV5-8
CASSLDRGGGSSYNEQFF
TGTGCCAGCAGCTTGGACAGGGGTGGCGGGTCCTCCTACAATGAGCAGTTCTTC
>.|TRBJ1-2|.|TRBV3-1
CASNRRHLDDYGYTF
TGTGCCAGTAACAGGAGGCATCTTGACGACTATGGCTACACCTTC
>.|TRBJ2-7|.|TRBV6-1
CATNPGSSYEQYF
TGTGCCACCAACCCGGGCAGTTCCTACGAGCAGTACTTC
>.|TRBJ2-2|TRBD1|TRBV12-3/TRBV12-4
CASSPRTGTGELFF
TGTGCCAGCAGTCCCCGGACAGGGACCGGGGAGCTGTTTTTT
>many|TRBJ1-2|.|TRBV15
CATSRDTLGYGYTF
TGTGCCACCAGCAGAGATACCCTCGGTTATGGCTACACCTTC
>many|TRBJ1-5|.|TRBV19
CASSIGDQPQHF
TGTGCCAGTAGTATCGGGGATCAGCCCCAGCATTTT
>many|TRBJ1-5|TRBD1|TRBV6-1
CASSQNSGTGEWRIESNQPQHF
TGTGCCAGCAGCCAGAACTCCGGGACAGGGGAATGGCGTATAGAGAGCAATCAGCCCCAGCATTTT
>many|TRBJ2-1|.|TRBV4-1
CASSQARRVFF
TGCGCCAGCAGCCAAGCTAGGAGGGTGTTCTTC
>few|TRBJ1-1|.|TRBV9
CASSGGHDNTEAFF
TGTGCCAGCAGCGGGGGACACGACAACACTGAAGCTTTCTTT
>many|TRBJ1-1|TRBD1|TRBV3-1
CASSRYGQAMNTEAFF
TGTGCCAGCAGCCGTTACGGACAGGCTATGAACACTGAAGCTTTCTTT
>many|TRBJ1-1|TRBD1|TRBV19
CASEFGTGNTEAFF
TGTGCCAGTGAGTTCGGGACAGGGAACACTGAAGCTTTCTTT
>.|TRBJ2-1|TRBD2|TRBV6-2/TRBV6-3
CASSYGTSFGNEQFF
TGTGCCAGCAGTTACGGGACTAGCTTCGGCAATGAGCAGTTCTTC
>many|TRBJ2-7|TRBD1|TRBV27
CAGPLRDRGCEQYF
TGTGCCGGCCCCCTCCGGGACAGGGGATGCGAGCAGTACTTC
>many|TRBJ1-4|.|TRBV7-2
CASSLQPGSEKLFF
TGTGCCAGCAGCTTACAGCCGGGGTCTGAAAAACTGTTTTTT
>once|TRBJ1-4|.|TRBV18
CASSPESEKLFF
TGTGCCAGCTCACCGGAGAGTGAAAAACTGTTTTTT
>many|TRBJ1-1|TRBD1|TRBV6-1
CASSFRTGAVTEAFF
TGTGCCAGCAGTTTTCGGACAGGGGCAGTCACTGAAGCTTTCTTT
>many|TRBJ2-7|.|TRBV7-8
CASSLDSGSYEQYF
TGTGCCAGCAGCTTAGATTCAGGGTCCTACGAGCAGTACTTC
>many|TRBJ2-3|.|TRBV7-2
CASSPSSLVTQYF
TGTGCCAGCAGTCCCTCTAGCTTGGTTACGCAGTATTTT
>many|TRBJ2-7|.|TRBV27
CASTSTVNEQYF
TGTGCCAGCACCTCGACAGTTAACGAGCAGTACTTC
>many|TRBJ2-1|.|TRBV6-2/TRBV6-3
CASSYPTGTTVLNEQFF
TGTGCCAGCAGTTACCCCACCGGGACCACAGTCCTCAATGAGCAGTTCTTC
>many|TRBJ1-5|.|TRBV5-5
CASTLDSWGVQPQHF
TGTGCCAGCACCCTGGACAGCTGGGGGGTCCAGCCCCAGCATTTT
>many|TRBJ1-5|.|TRBV10-3
CAISDMGLGNQPQHF
TGTGCCATCAGTGACATGGGGCTCGGCAATCAGCCCCAGCATTTT
>many|TRBJ1-1|TRBD1|TRBV28
CASSFTGGVNTEAFF
TGTGCCAGCAGTTTCACAGGGGGCGTGAACACTGAAGCTTTCTTT
>.|TRBJ1-2|TRBD1|TRBV30
CAWSVQGVDGYTF
TGTGCCTGGAGTGTACAGGGGGTGGATGGCTACACCTTC
>many|TRBJ1-2|.|TRBV29-1
CSVEGQGYTF
TGCAGCGTTGAAGGGCAGGGCTACACCTTC
>many|TRBJ1-5|.|TRBV6-1
CASSAQGNSNQPQHF
TGTGCCAGCAGTGCCCAGGGGAATAGCAATCAGCCCCAGCATTTT
>many|TRBJ1-1|TRBD1|TRBV5-6
CASSLGGEDTEAFF
TGCGCCAGCAGCTTAGGGGGCGAGGACACTGAAGCTTTCTTT
>many|TRBJ1-2|TRBD1|TRBV6-1
CASTLPTGNGYTF
TGTGCCAGCACCCTTCCGACAGGGAACGGCTACACCTTC
>many|TRBJ2-1|.|TRBV6-6
CASSYRARNNEQFF
TGTGCCAGCAGTTACAGGGCACGGAACAATGAGCAGTTCTTC
>few|TRBJ2-1|TRBD2|TRBV7-6
CASSLVSGLAGGPYNEQFF
TGTGCCAGCAGCTTAGTTTCGGGACTAGCGGGGGGGCCCTACAATGAGCAGTTCTTC
>many|TRBJ2-3|TRBD2|TRBV20-1
CSASGSGGADTQYF
TGCAGTGCTAGCGGTAGCGGGGGGGCAGATACGCAGTATTTT
>.|TRBJ1-1|.|TRBV19
CASSPSWATEAFF
TGTGCCAGTAGTCCAAGCTGGGCCACTGAAGCTTTCTTT
>.|TRBJ2-5|TRBD2|TRBV7-2
CASSEIAGGGETQYF
TGTGCCAGCAGCGAAATAGCGGGGGGGGGAGAGACCCAGTACTTC
>many|TRBJ1-1|.|TRBV28
CASRPPRRTEAFF
TGTGCCAGCAGGCCACCTCGGCGCACTGAAGCTTTCTTT
>many|TRBJ2-7|TRBD2|TRBV27
CASRSTSGVPYEQYF
TGTGCCAGCAGATCTACTAGCGGGGTCCCCTACGAGCAGTACTTC
>.|TRBJ2-2|.|TRBV9
CASSVGGFTGELFF
TGTGCCAGCAGCGTAGGGGGGTTCACCGGGGAGCTGTTTTTT
>.|TRBJ2-3|.|TRBV5-1
CASSLELPTDTQYF
TGCGCCAGCAGCTTGGAACTACCCACAGATACGCAGTATTTT
>.|TRBJ2-5|.|TRBV28
CATSPGDRSWETQYF
TGTGCCACCTCGCCGGGGGACAGATCCTGGGAGACCCAGTACTTC